The sequence of this TCR beta chain was determined in a study of siplizumab effects on memory and regulatory T cells. Libraries were prepared by immunoSEQ multiplex PCR; TCRdb keeps only in-frame clonotypes and omits some of them. The table has about 110,000 clones, approximately 92% seen once. V lost 5 bases to trimming and J lost 3 bases, with 8 bases between them. CDR3 size: 13 residues. Per germline, CDR1 SGHRS and CDR2 YFSETQ. The sequenced sample was CD4+ T cells sorted from blood. This chain uses TRBV5-1 with TRBJ2-2; either TRBD1 or TRBD2 may fit D (5 bases each). This sequence originates from a human donor in good health. This chain's CDR3 is CASSGGDTGELFF. The DNA of the CDR3 is TGCGCCAGCAGTGGGGGTGACACCGGGGAGCTGTTTTTT.